The T cell receptor beta chain described here comes from a study of CDR3 diversity in severe acne. TCRdb re-called the PCR reads through MiXCR, storing one row per CDR3 protein. The sample carries some 84,000 distinct CDR3 sequences, over 40% recorded once. The CDR3 runs to 15 residues. Between the trimmed V and J ends, which lost 3 bases and 3 bases, there was a span of 12 bases. Germline CDR1 reads SGHTA; CDR2 reads FQGNSA. This receptor was identified in a male donor in good health, without acne. The chain couples TRBV7-2 to TRBJ2-1; tentative D call: TRBD2 (7 bases). Sequenced input: blood. The CDR3 region is CASSFSRGGYNEQFF. The CDR3 DNA follows: TGTGCCAGCAGCTTTTCAAGGGGGGGCTACAATGAGCAGTTCTTC.